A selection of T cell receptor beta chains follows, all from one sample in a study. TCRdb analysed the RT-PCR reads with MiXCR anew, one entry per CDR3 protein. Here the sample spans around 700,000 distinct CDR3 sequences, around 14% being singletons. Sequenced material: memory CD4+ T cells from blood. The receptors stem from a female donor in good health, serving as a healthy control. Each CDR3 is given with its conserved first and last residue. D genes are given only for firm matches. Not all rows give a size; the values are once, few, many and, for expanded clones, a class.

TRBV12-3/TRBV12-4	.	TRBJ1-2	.	CASRRLGGGYTF	TGTGCCAGCAGGAGATTGGGGGGTGGCTACACCTTC
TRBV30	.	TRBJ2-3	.	CAWKIGGSDTQYF	TGTGCCTGGAAGATAGGCGGATCAGATACGCAGTATTTT
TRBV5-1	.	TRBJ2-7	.	CASSLAGVQVSGEQYF	TGCGCCAGCAGCTTGGCCGGGGTACAAGTGAGTGGCGAGCAGTACTTC
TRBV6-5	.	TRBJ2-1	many	CASSYSATGADNEQFF	TGTGCCAGCAGTTACTCGGCCACGGGGGCTGACAATGAGCAGTTCTTC
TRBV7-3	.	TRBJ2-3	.	CASSFQSSADTQYF	TGTGCCAGCAGCTTCCAATCTAGCGCAGATACGCAGTATTTT
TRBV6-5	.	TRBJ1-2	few	CASRITGKRGGYTF	TGTGCCAGCAGGATTACAGGGAAGCGGGGTGGCTACACCTTC
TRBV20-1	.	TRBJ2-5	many	CSADPDSTGETQYF	TGCAGTGCCGACCCGGACTCGACTGGGGAGACCCAGTACTTC
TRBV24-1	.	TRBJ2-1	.	CATSDFDEQFF	TGTGCCACCAGTGATTTCGATGAGCAGTTCTTC
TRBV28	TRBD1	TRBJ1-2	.	CASSPWTGRSGYTF	TGTGCCAGCAGTCCCTGGACAGGGCGGAGTGGCTACACCTTC
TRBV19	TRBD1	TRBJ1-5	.	CASGQGDGRDQPQHF	TGTGCTAGCGGACAGGGAGACGGCAGGGATCAGCCCCAGCATTTT
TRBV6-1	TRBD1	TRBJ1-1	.	CASREGAGGTEAFF	TGTGCCAGCAGGGAAGGCGCAGGGGGCACTGAAGCTTTCTTT
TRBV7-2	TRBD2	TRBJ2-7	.	CASSLVGLGSHEQYF	TGTGCCAGCAGCTTAGTTGGACTAGGTTCCCACGAGCAGTACTTC
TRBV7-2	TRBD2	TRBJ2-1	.	CASSIAGVPDEQFF	TGTGCCAGCAGCATAGCGGGAGTACCAGATGAGCAGTTCTTC
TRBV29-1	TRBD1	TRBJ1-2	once	CSTRDSYGYTF	TGCAGCACTAGGGACAGCTATGGCTACACCTTC
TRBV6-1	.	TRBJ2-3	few	CASIDASTDTQYF	TGTGCCAGCATTGACGCTAGCACAGATACGCAGTATTTT
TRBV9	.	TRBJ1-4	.	CASSVVKHATNEKLFF	TGTGCCAGCAGCGTAGTGAAGCATGCAACTAATGAAAAACTGTTTTTT
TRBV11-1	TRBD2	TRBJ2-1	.	CASSSGLAGGSANEQFF	TGTGCCAGCAGCTCGGGACTAGCGGGAGGGAGTGCGAATGAGCAGTTCTTC
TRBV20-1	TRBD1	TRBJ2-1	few	CSAAAVGQNEQFF	TGCAGTGCCGCGGCGGTGGGACAGAATGAGCAGTTCTTC
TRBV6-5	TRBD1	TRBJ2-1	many	CASRIAGGAYNEQFF	TGTGCCAGCCGTATCGCAGGGGGTGCCTACAATGAGCAGTTCTTC
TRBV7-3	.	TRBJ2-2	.	CASSRRANTGELFF	TGTGCCAGCAGCCGGAGGGCGAACACCGGGGAGCTGTTTTTT
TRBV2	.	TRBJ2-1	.	CASLERNEQFF	TGTGCCAGCCTCGAGCGCAATGAGCAGTTCTTC
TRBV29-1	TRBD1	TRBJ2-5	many	CSVEINSQGAGETQYF	TGCAGCGTTGAAATAAACTCCCAGGGGGCTGGGGAGACCCAGTACTTC
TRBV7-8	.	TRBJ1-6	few	CASSFRERNSPLHF	TGTGCCAGCAGCTTTCGAGAGAGGAATTCACCCCTCCACTTT
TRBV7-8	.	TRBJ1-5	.	CASSSAPSEKRSQHF	TGTGCCAGCAGCTCTGCCCCGTCTGAAAAAAGGTCACAGCATTTT
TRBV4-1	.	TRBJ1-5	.	CASSQGQSGNQPQHF	TGCGCCAGCAGCCAGGGTCAATCGGGCAATCAGCCCCAGCATTTT
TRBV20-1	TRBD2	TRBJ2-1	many	CSVGGGVSYNEQFF	TGCAGTGTGGGCGGGGGAGTCTCCTACAATGAGCAGTTCTTC